This T cell receptor beta chain is drawn from a study of T cells in Graves' hyperthyroidism and ophthalmopathy. Using RNA transcripts as the source, TCR beta CDR3 regions were amplified. When the TCR CDR3 underwent first-round RT-PCR, the HTBI primer set was used. TCRdb re-derived calls from the multiplex PCR reads in MiXCR, one entry per CDR3 protein. This repertoire shows approximately 640,000 distinct CDR3 sequences, 45% found once; its top ten account for roughly 6.5%. Worth noting for this clonotype: Its antigen remains unknown.

Exclusions: uncontrolled infection, other autoimmune disease, pregnancy, lactation. The length of the CDR3 is 17 residues. J lost 4 bases, V lost 2 bases, and 13 bases had no gene match. CDR1 SGHTA and CDR2 FQGNSA come from the germline V gene. Study outcomes and limitations: Most expanded thyroid clonotypes above 0.001 recurred in blood.

The chain recombines TRBV7-2 with TRBJ1-1; 7 nucleotides align to TRBD1. Sequencing was performed on peripheral blood or thyroid tissue (not recorded which). This TCR came from an adult man with Graves' disease, either hyperthyroidism or ophthalmopathy (not recorded which). Here the CDR3 DNA reads TGTGCCAGCAGCTTAAGGTACTTGGAACAGGGGCGCACTGAAGCTTTCTTT. This translates into CASSLRYLEQGRTEAFF. The variable domain in full, with the rest retrieved from reference TRBV7-2 and TRBJ1-1, is GAGVSQSPSNKVTEKGKDVELRCDPISGHTALYWYRQSLGQGLEFLIYFQGNSAPDKSGLPSDRFSAERTGGSVSTLTIQRTQQEDSAVYLCASSLRYLEQGRTEAFFGQGTRLTVV.